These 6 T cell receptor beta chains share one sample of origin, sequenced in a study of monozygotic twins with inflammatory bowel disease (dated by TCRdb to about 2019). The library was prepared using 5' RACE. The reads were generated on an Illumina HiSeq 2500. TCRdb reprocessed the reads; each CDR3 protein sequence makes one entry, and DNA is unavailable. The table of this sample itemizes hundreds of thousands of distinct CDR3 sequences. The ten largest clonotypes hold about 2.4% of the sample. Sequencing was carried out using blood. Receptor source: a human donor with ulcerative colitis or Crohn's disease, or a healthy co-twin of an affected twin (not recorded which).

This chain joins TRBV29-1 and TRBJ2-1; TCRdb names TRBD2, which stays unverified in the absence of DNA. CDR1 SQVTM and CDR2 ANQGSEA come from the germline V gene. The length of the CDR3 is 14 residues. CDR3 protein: CSAGLAGIYNEQFF.

The CDR3 protein is CASSLIGGTYEQYF. The chain combines TRBV7-2 with TRBJ2-7; TCRdb selects TRBD2, and the lack of DNA leaves this call unchecked. The CDR3 totals 14 residues. CDR1 and CDR2 (germline): SGHTA, FQGNSA.

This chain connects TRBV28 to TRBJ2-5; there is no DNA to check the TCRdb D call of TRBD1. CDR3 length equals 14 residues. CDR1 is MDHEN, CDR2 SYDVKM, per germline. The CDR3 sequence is CASTLDRGRETQYF. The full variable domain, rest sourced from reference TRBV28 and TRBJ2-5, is DVKVTQSSRYLVKRTGEKVFLECVQDMDHENMFWYRQDPGLGLRLIYFSYDVKMKEKGDIPEGYSVSREKKERFSLILESASTNQTSMYLCASTLDRGRETQYFGPGTRLLVL.

CDR3 sequence reads: CSVERGGKQFF. The rearrangement uses TRBV29-1 and TRBJ2-1; TCRdb reports TRBD1, a call that lacks DNA to check it against. The CDR3 is made up of 11 amino acids. Germline CDR1 is SQVTM and CDR2 is ANQGSEA.

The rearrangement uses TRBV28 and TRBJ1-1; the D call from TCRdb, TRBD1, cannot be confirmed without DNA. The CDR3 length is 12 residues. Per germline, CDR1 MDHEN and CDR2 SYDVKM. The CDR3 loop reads CASSWGAAEAFF.

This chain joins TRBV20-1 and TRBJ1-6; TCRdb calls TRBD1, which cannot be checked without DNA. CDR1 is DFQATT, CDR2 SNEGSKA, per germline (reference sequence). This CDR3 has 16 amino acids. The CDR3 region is CSARGTGSSYNSPFHF.